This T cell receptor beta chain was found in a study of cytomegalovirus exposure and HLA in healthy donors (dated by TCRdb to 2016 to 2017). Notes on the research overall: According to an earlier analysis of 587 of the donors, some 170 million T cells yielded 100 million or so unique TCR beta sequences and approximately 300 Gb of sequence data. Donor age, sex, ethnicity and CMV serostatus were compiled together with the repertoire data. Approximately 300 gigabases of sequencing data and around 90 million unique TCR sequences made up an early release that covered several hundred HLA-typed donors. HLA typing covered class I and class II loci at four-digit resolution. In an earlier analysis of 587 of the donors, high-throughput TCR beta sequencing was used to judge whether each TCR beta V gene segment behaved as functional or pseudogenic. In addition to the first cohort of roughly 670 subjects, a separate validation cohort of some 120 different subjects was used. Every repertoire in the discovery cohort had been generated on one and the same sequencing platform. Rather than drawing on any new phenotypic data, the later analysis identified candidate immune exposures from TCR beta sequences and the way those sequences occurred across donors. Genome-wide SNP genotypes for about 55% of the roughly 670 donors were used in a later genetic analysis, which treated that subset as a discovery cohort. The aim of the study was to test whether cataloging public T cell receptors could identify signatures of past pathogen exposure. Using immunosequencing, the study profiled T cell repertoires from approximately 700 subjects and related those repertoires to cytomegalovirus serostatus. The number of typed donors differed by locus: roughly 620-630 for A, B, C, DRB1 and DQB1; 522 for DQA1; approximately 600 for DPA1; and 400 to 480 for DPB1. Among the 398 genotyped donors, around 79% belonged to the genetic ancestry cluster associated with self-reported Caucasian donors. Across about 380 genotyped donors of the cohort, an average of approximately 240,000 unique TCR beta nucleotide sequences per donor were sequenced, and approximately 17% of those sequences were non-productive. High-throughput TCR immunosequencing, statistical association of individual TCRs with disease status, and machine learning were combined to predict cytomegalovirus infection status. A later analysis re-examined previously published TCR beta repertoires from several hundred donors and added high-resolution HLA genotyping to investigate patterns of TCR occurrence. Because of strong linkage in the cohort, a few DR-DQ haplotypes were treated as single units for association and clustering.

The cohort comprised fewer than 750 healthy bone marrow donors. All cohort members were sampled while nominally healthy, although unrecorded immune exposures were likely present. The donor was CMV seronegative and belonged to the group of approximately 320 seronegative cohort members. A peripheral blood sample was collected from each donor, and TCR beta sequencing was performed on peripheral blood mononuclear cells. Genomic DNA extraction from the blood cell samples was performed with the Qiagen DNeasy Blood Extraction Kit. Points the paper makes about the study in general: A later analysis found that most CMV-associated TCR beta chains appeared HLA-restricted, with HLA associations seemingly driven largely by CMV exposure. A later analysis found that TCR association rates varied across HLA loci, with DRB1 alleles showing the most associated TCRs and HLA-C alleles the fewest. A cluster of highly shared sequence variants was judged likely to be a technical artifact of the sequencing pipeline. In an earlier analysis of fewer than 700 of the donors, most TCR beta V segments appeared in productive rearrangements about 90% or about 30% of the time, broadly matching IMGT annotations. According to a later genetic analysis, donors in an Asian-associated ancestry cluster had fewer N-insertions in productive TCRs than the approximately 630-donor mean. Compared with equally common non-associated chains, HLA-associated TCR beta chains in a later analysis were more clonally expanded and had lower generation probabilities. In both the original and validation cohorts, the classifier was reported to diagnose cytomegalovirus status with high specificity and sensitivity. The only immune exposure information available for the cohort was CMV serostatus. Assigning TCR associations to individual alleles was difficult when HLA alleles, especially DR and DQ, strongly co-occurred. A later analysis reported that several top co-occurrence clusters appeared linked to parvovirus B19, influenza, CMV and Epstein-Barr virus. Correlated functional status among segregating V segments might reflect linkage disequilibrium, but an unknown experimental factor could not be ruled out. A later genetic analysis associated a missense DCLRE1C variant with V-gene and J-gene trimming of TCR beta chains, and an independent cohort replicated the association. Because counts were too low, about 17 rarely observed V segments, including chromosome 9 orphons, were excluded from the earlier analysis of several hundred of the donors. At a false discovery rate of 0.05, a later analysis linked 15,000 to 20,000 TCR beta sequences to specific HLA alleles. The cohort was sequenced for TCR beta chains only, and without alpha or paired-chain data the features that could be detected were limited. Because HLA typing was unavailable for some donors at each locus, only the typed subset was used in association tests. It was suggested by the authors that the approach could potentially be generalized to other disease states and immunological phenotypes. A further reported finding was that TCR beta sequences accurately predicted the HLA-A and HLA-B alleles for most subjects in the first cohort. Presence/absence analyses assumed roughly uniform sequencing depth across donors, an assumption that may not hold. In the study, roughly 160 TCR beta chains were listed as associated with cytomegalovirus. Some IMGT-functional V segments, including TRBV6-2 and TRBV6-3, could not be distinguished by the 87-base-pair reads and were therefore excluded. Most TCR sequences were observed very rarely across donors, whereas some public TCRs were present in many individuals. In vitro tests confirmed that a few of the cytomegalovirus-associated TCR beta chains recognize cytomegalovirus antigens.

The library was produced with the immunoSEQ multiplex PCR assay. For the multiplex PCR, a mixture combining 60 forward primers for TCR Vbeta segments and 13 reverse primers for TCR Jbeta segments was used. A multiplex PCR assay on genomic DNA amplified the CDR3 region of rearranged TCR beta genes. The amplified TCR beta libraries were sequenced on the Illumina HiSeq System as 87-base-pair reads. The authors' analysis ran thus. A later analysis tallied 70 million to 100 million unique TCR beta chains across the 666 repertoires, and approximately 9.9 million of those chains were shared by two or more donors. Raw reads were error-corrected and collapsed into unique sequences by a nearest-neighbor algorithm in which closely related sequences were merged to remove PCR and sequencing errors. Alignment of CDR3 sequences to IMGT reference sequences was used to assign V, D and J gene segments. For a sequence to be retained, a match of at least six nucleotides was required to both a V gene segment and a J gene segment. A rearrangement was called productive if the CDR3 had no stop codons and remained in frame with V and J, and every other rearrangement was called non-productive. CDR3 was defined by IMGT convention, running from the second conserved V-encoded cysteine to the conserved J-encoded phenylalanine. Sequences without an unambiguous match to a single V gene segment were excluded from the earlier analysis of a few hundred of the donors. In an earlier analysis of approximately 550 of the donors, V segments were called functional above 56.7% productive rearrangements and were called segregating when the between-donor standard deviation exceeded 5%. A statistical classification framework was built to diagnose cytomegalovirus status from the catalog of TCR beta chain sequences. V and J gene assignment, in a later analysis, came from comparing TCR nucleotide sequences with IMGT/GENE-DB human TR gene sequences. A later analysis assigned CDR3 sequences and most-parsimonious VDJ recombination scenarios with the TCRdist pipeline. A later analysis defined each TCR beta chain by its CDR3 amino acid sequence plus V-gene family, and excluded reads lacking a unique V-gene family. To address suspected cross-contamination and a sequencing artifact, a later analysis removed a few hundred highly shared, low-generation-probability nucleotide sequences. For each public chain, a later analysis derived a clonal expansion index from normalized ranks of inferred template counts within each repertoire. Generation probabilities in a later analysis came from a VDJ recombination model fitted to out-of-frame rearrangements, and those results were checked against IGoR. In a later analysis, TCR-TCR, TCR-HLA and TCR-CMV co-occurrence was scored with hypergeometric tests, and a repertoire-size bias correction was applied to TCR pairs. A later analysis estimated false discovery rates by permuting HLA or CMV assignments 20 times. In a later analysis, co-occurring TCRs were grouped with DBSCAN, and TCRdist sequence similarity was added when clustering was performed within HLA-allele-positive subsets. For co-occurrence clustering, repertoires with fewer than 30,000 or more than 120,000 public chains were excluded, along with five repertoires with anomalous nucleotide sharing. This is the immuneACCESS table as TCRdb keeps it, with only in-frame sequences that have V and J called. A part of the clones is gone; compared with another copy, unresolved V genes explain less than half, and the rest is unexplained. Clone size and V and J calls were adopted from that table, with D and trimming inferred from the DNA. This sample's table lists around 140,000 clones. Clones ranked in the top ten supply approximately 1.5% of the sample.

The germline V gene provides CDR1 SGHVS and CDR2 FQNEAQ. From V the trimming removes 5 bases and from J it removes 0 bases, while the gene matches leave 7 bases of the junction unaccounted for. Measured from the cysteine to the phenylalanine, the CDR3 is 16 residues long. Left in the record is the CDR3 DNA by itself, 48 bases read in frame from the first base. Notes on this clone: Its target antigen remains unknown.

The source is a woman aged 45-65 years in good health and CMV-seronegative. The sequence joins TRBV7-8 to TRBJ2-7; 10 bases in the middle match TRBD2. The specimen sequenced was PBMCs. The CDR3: CASSPSGRASSYEQYF. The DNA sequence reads TGTGCCAGCAGCCCAAGCGGGAGGGCCTCCTCCTACGAGCAGTACTTC.